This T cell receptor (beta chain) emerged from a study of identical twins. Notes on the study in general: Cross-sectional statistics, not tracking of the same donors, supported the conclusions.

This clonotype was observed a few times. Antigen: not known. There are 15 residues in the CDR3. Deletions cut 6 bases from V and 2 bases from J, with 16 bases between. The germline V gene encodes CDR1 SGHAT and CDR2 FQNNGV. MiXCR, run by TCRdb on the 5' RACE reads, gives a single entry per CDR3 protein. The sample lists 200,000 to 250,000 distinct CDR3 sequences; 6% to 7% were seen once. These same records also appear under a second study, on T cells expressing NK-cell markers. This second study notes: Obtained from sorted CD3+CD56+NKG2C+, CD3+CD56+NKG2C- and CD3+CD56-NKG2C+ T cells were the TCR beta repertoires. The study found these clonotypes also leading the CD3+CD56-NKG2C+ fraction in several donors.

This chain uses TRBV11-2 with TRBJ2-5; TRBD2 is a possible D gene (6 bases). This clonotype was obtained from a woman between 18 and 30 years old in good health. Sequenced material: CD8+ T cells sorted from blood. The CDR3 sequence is CASRVIVAAQETQYF. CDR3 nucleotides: TGTGCCAGCAGAGTAATCGTAGCGGCACAAGAGACCCAGTACTTC.